This T cell receptor (beta chain) was identified in a study of blood T cell repertoires in COVID-19 (TCRdb year 2020). In the study overall: The collaborator samples originated in the United States, Italy and Spain and spanned the acute and convalescent phases of COVID-19. The repertoires were made available in a free public database intended to serve as a resource for research on the immune response to SARS-CoV-2. The material from the prospective study consisted of cDNA or gDNA derived from T cells, B-cell-depleted T cells, or PBMCs. The dataset comprised deeply sampled blood TCRbeta repertoires from subjects exposed to, actively infected with, or recovered from COVID-19. Where available, HLA class I and class II types were taken from metadata supplied by the sample provider and were not determined by assay-based typing. Samples came from the ongoing ImmuneRACE study (first 160 participants) plus 1,254 subjects from 6 global collaborators. The sample metadata nearly always contained a de-identified subject ID, COVID-19 status, age in years and sex.

Whole blood was collected in K2EDTA tubes by collaborating institutions according to the institutions' own protocols. For TCRbeta analysis, collaborators shipped samples in one of three forms: frozen whole blood, isolated PBMCs, or DNA extracted from either of those sample types. The immunoSEQ Assay, a bias-controlled multiplex PCR, was used to amplify TCRbeta CDR3 regions from genomic DNA. The source study handled its data this way. Nucleated cell counts per sample were estimated from amplification of reference gene primers within the assay. To quantify the absolute abundance of each unique TCRbeta CDR3 rearrangement, sequence reads were collapsed and filtered. Productive Simpson clonality was computed per sample as the square root of Simpson's diversity index over productive rearrangements. Here the immuneACCESS table is served through TCRdb, limited to in-frame sequences with V and J called. Missing clones are a known gap in these copies; in checked studies unresolved V genes cover under half, and the rest lacks a known reason. V, J and clone size were drawn from that table, and D and trimming were deduced from the DNA. This sample has about 200,000 clones in its table, and 82% of those were observed once. The ten largest clones represent around 6.9% of the sample.

Compared with germline, V lacks 2 bases and J lacks 7 bases; bases without a gene match: 11. Spanning cysteine to phenylalanine, the CDR3 consists of 17 amino acids. Here the CDR3 DNA is all that survives: 51 bases in frame from base 1. From the germline V gene (reference sequence), CDR1 is LGHDT and CDR2 is YNNKEL. Overall study results and their limits: How much clinical and demographic metadata was included differed by source and by participant, and the metadata was provided uncurated.

On this clone itself: Its antigen has not been determined. It has no much larger one-base neighbor in the sample; base qualities were not kept.

The rearranged chain carries TRBV3-1 (or the pseudogene TRBV3-2) and TRBJ1-5, with 10 middle bases fitting TRBD1. Sequencing used peripheral blood. This TCR was sampled from a human donor with acute or convalescent COVID-19. The donor label of this sample is uncertain. The nucleotide sequence is TGTGCCAGCAGCCAATCCTCGACAGGGGGCGCGGGGCAGCCCCAGCATTTT. This gives the protein CASSQSSTGGAGQPQHF.